The T cell receptor (beta chain) described here comes from a study of blood T cell repertoires in COVID-19. Sequencing used immunoSEQ multiplex PCR; TCRdb keeps in-frame clones, though not all of them. The sample yields approximately 100,000 clones, about 85% seen once. There are 16 residues in the CDR3. This chain joins TRBV21-1 and TRBJ2-7; TRBD2 is taken as the D call from the table, unchecked against the DNA. TRBV21-1 is described as a pseudogene. This TCR came from a human donor in a cohort sampled during active COVID-19. The specimen was peripheral blood. The CDR3 nucleotides read TGTGCCAGCAGCAAACGGAGCCGGGGAGATTCCTACGAGCAGTACTTC. Protein sequence: CASSKRSRGDSYEQYF.